These T cell receptor beta chains were read from a single sample in a study of T cell changes during pregnancy in multiple sclerosis. The assay was immunoSEQ multiplex PCR, and TCRdb's table has in-frame clones only and misses some. The sample records more than 70,000 clones, 91% being singletons. Sample: peripheral blood, taken before pregnancy. Receptor source: a female donor with multiple sclerosis, enrolled in a pregnancy study. CDR3s include the opening cysteine and the closing phenylalanine or tryptophan. A D gene is named only where the DNA matches it firmly. Part of the rows lack a size; the others show once, few, many or a class for expanded clones.

J | V | D | length | size | DNA | CDR3
TRBJ2-1 | TRBV27 | TRBD1 | 16 | NA | TGTGCCAGCAGTTTCATACGGACAGGGACAGTCAATGAGCAGTTCTTC | CASSFIRTGTVNEQFF
TRBJ2-7 | TRBV7-9 | NA | 18 | NA | TGTGCCAGCAGCCAGAAGGCCTCTGCGGGGTCGAGCTCCTACGAGCAGTACTTC | CASSQKASAGSSSYEQYF
TRBJ2-7 | TRBV4-2 | TRBD1 | 14 | NA | TGTGCCAGCTCTGCGGTGACAGGGGAATACGAGCAGTACTTC | CASSAVTGEYEQYF
TRBJ1-5 | TRBV6-4 | TRBD1 | 18 | NA | TGTGCCAGCAGCAAACTGGGACAGGGGGCTAGAGGCAATCAGCCCCAGCATTTT | CASSKLGQGARGNQPQHF
TRBJ1-2 | TRBV18 | TRBD1 | 12 | once | TGTGCCAGCCAAGGACAGGGATATGGCTACACCTTC | CASQGQGYGYTF
TRBJ2-1 | TRBV7-6 | NA | 15 | once | TGTGCCAGCAGCTTTGCCGAGCCCCTAGGCAATGAGCAGTTCTTC | CASSFAEPLGNEQFF
TRBJ1-1 | TRBV9 | TRBD1 | 14 | NA | TGTGCCAGCAGCGCTACAGGGGCGAGAACTGAAGCTTTCTTT | CASSATGARTEAFF
TRBJ2-5 | TRBV7-2 | NA | 15 | NA | TGTGCCAGCAGCTTAGGTAGGAGGGCAGTCGGGACCCAGTACTTC | CASSLGRRAVGTQYF
TRBJ1-1 | TRBV5-5 | TRBD1 | 15 | NA | TGTGCCAGCAGCTCGATGACAGGGGGCTACACTGAAGCTTTCTTT | CASSSMTGGYTEAFF
TRBJ1-2 | TRBV13 | TRBD1 | 14 | NA | TGTGCCAGCAGCTTTAGGACAGGGAACTATGGCTACACCTTC | CASSFRTGNYGYTF
TRBJ2-7 | TRBV5-4 | TRBD1 | 13 | NA | TGTGCCAGCAGCAGGGACAGGCGAGTGGAGCAGTACTTC | CASSRDRRVEQYF
TRBJ2-1 | TRBV29-1 | NA | 15 | NA | TGCAGCGCCAACCGGGGGTGGCCGAGTGGGAATGAGCAGTTCTTC | CSANRGWPSGNEQFF
TRBJ2-7 | TRBV18 | NA | 14 | NA | TGTGCCAGCTCACGTGTACAGGGTTTCTACGAGCAGTACTTC | CASSRVQGFYEQYF
TRBJ2-7 | TRBV7-9 | TRBD2 | 15 | NA | TGTGCCAGCAGCTCCGGGACTAGCGGGGGTTACGAGCAGTACTTC | CASSSGTSGGYEQYF
TRBJ1-1 | TRBV15 | NA | 14 | NA | TGTGCCACCAGCAGACCTACGACCGGGTCTGAAGCTTTCTTT | CATSRPTTGSEAFF
TRBJ2-7 | TRBV25-1 | TRBD1 | 17 | NA | TGTGCCAGCAGTGCACGACCCTTGACAGGGGGCGTCTACGAGCAGTACTTC | CASSARPLTGGVYEQYF
TRBJ1-4 | TRBV27 | TRBD1 | 19 | NA | TGTGCCAGCAGCCTCAAACTAACCGGGACAGGGGGAATTAATGAAAAACTGTTTTTT | CASSLKLTGTGGINEKLFF
TRBJ1-1 | TRBV6-4 | NA | 13 | NA | TGTGCCAGCAGTTCGGAGATGAACACTGAAGCTTTCTTT | CASSSEMNTEAFF
TRBJ2-1 | TRBV13 | TRBD2 | 17 | NA | TGTGCCAGCAGCCAAGGTCTGGCTAGCGGGACTTACAATGAGCAGTTCTTC | CASSQGLASGTYNEQFF
TRBJ2-1 | TRBV27 | NA | 12 | NA | TGTGCCTCAAATGATGATCGGAATGAGCAGTTCTTC | CASNDDRNEQFF
TRBJ2-7 | TRBV30 | TRBD1 | 13 | NA | TGTGCCTGGAGTGTACAGGGGGCTCACGAGCAGTACTTC | CAWSVQGAHEQYF
TRBJ1-1 | TRBV7-3 | NA | 14 | NA | TGTGCCAGCAGCTTAACGCCGGGGGGCACTGAAGCTTTCTTT | CASSLTPGGTEAFF
TRBJ1-1 | TRBV13 | TRBD1 | 17 | NA | TGTGCCAGCAGCACTAAGCCCCCAGGGGGCCGGAACACTGAAGCTTTCTTT | CASSTKPPGGRNTEAFF
TRBJ1-6 | TRBV7-3 | TRBD1 | 14 | NA | TGTGCCAGCAGCTCGCAGGGGGCGAACTCACCCCTCCACTTT | CASSSQGANSPLHF
TRBJ1-1 | TRBV5-1 | NA | 14 | NA | TGCGCCAGCAGTAAACAGGGCCCTAACACTGAAGCTTTCTTT | CASSKQGPNTEAFF
TRBJ1-1 | TRBV7-6 | NA | 13 | once | TGTGCCAGCAGCCTCAGGGGAGAGACTGAAGCTTTCTTT | CASSLRGETEAFF
TRBJ2-3 | TRBV9 | NA | 15 | once | TGTGCCAGCAGCGTAGTTATGGGGGGAGTGGATACGCAGTATTTT | CASSVVMGGVDTQYF